Listed below are T cell receptor beta chains from one sample, sequenced in a study of T cell responses to AZD1222 COVID-19 vaccine. TCRdb's copy holds only in-frame clones and misses some; the assay was immunoSEQ multiplex PCR. The repertoire includes about 120,000 clones, roughly 90% of them detected once, and about 14% sits in the top ten. Sample: peripheral blood, taken on day 0 of AZD1222 vaccination. These receptors originate from an adult in good health. Each CDR3 is given without its conserved first and last residue. D genes are given only for firm matches.

>NA|TRBJ1-1|TRBV5-1
ASSLADGVNTEAF
>NA|TRBJ2-3|TRBV7-8
ASNIADTQY
>NA|TRBJ2-2|TRBV28
ASSLLQSAGELF
>NA|TRBJ1-5|TRBV5-1
ASSSGRNQPQH
>NA|TRBJ1-2|TRBV5-1
ASSRDGGTQAAF
>NA|TRBJ1-5|TRBV3-1/TRBV3-2
ASSLTPGFNQPQH
>NA|TRBJ1-5|TRBV27
ASRSLGGRDQPQH
>TRBD2|TRBJ2-5|TRBV6-2/TRBV6-3
ASSYSERGGMETQY
>NA|TRBJ1-5|TRBV5-6
ASSFINGAQH
>NA|TRBJ2-1|TRBV18
ASSPPGGPYNEQF
>NA|TRBJ2-7|TRBV27
ASSTRARSGDYEQY
>NA|TRBJ2-1|TRBV7-6
ASSPRRGVFDEQF
>TRBD1|TRBJ1-2|TRBV2
ASTSPGTANGYT
>NA|TRBJ2-5|TRBV11-2
ASSLGETQY
>NA|TRBJ1-3|TRBV23-1
ASSQALGISGNTIY
>TRBD1|TRBJ1-1|TRBV6-5
ASSYLIRGSEAF
>NA|TRBJ2-1|TRBV4-1
ASSHQQGIDEQF
>TRBD1|TRBJ2-7|TRBV5-8
ASSWKRTGVGGEQY
>NA|TRBJ2-5|TRBV5-1
ASRGGRGEETQY
>NA|TRBJ1-4|TRBV6-1
ASSENPGRGEKLF
>TRBD1|TRBJ1-2|TRBV12-5
ASGLVRDRVYGYT
>NA|TRBJ1-2|TRBV6-2/TRBV6-3
ASSPDHIYGYT
>NA|TRBJ1-5|TRBV3-1/TRBV3-2
ASSRPNQPQH
>TRBD2|TRBJ2-1|TRBV14
ASSRRTSGGDEQF
>NA|TRBJ2-2|TRBV27
ASSLDRLNTGELF
>NA|TRBJ1-4|TRBV7-9
ASSPRHGDEKLF
>NA|TRBJ2-1|TRBV28
ASTLAGLSYNEQF
>NA|TRBJ1-5|TRBV6-4
ASSFNQPQH
>TRBD2|TRBJ2-2|TRBV3-1/TRBV3-2
ASVTSGGRSANTGELF
>NA|TRBJ2-5|TRBV3-1/TRBV3-2
ASSQVELLQETQY
>TRBD1|TRBJ2-3|TRBV5-4
ASSADRGSTDTQY
>NA|TRBJ1-1|TRBV19
ASSDSSPSGGGGTEAF
>NA|TRBJ1-2|TRBV7-2
ASNHRTYGYT
>TRBD1|TRBJ1-2|TRBV5-1
ASSPDPGTASYGYT
>NA|TRBJ1-1|TRBV12-3/TRBV12-4
ASSSHREAF
>NA|TRBJ1-5|TRBV28
ASSVRDQPQH
>TRBD2|TRBJ2-5|TRBV7-8
ASSLPAGAPRETQY
>TRBD1|TRBJ1-6|TRBV18
ASSPFGQGSSYNSPLH
>TRBD1|TRBJ2-7|TRBV24-1
ATSDTDRGYEQY
>NA|TRBJ1-1|TRBV6-4
ASRYREGTEAF
>NA|TRBJ2-3|TRBV9
ASTPMGGADTQY
>TRBD2|TRBJ2-1|TRBV20-1
SASNPSGVVNEQF
>NA|TRBJ2-7|TRBV6-2/TRBV6-3
ASSWTGPTYEQY
>NA|TRBJ2-5|TRBV27
ASSLWSSSETQY
>NA|TRBJ1-2|TRBV6-5
AIATGLTNYGYT
>NA|TRBJ1-1|TRBV5-6
ASSLAGLGGTEAF
>NA|TRBJ2-5|TRBV28
ASSHRDLGETQY
>NA|TRBJ1-1|TRBV19
ASSIAQLVNTEAF
>NA|TRBJ1-4|TRBV6-5
ASKGAYEKLF
>NA|TRBJ2-1|TRBV18
ASRTAGVQYNEQF
>NA|TRBJ1-6|TRBV2
ARAGTAQRGNSPLH
>NA|TRBJ1-5|TRBV6-2/TRBV6-3
ASSYEPGYNQPQH
>TRBD1|TRBJ2-1|TRBV6-2/TRBV6-3
ASSIDRGPFDNEQF
>TRBD1|TRBJ2-5|TRBV7-9
ASSSWTGGIETQY
>TRBD1|TRBJ2-2|TRBV5-1
ASSLDTGGLNTGELF
>NA|TRBJ2-1|TRBV12-2
ASRYRRNSYNEQF
>TRBD2|TRBJ2-3|TRBV18
ASSPNSGGRGDTQY
>NA|TRBJ1-1|TRBV9
ASSVIGEDTEAF
>NA|TRBJ1-3|TRBV5-8
ASSLWDTIY